This T cell receptor beta chain was obtained from a study of T cell repertoires in cytomegalovirus infection. Study summary: Public TCR beta signatures were indicative of both CMV infection and a matching HLA type.

V was trimmed by 0 bases and J by 5 bases, leaving 13 bases between them. Germline V gene sequence: CDR1 MGHRA, CDR2 YSYEKL. The CDR3 is 15 residues long. TCRdb redid the calling of the reads with MiXCR, one entry per CDR3 protein. The data contain roughly 200,000 distinct CDR3 sequences, roughly 15% of them singletons. This clonotype showed up just a few times. Its target is unknown. Study-level results: Using cumulative public TCR beta family frequency, the authors identified those who carried CMV together with the relevant HLA.

The TCR originated in a human donor in good health (CMV status not recorded). Some clones in this sample may be carry-over from other donors' samples. The rearrangement links TRBV4-1 to TRBJ1-1, with D tentatively TRBD1 (6 bases). The sequencing sample was made of CD8+ T cells from PBMCs. Written as DNA, the CDR3 is TGCGCCAGCAGCCAAGATACAGGGAAGTTTACTGAAGCTTTCTTT. Its translation is CASSQDTGKFTEAFF.